This T cell receptor beta chain comes out of a study of Tregs in tolerant kidney transplant recipients. Whole-study findings and limits: Expanding Tregs on activated donor B cells appeared to best identify donor-specific TCRbeta clones. Few patients were studied, so findings need validation in larger groups.

CD4+CD25+CD127- Tregs, CD4+CD25- non-Tregs, CD4 and CD8 cells were sorted. This CDR3 contains 13 residues. In germline, CDR1 is SGDLS, CDR2 YYNGEE. V lost 3 bases and J lost 7, with 8 bases in between. Assay: immunoSEQ multiplex PCR; the TCRdb copy retains only in-frame clones and omits some. The sample table includes fewer than 35,000 clones. Comments on this clone: What it recognizes is unknown. The read halts 3 residues ahead of the CDR3 end, with the missing end drawn from the germline J gene.

The specimen was CD8+ T cells from blood, collected before the transplant. The receptor's source is a human donor who received a combined kidney and bone marrow transplant. This sequence joins TRBV9 and TRBJ1-6; D is possibly TRBD1 (5 bases). The CDR3 region is CASSARQNSPLHF. The covered CDR3 bases are TGTGCCAGCAGCGCCCGACAGAATTCACCC.